This T cell receptor (beta chain) was obtained from a study of neoadjuvant nivolumab and ipilimumab in lung cancer. The germline CDR1 and CDR2 sequences are KGHSH and LQKENI. The V segment lost 4 bases and the J segment 4 bases; nucleotides outside the gene matches: 1. This CDR3 contains 15 residues. About this clone: Its antigen is as yet unknown.

Clones were sequenced by immunoSEQ multiplex PCR, and TCRdb holds only the in-frame ones, with some missing. The sample includes about 23,000 clones, 82% of them seen just once. Study-level findings and limits: Blood richness before therapy tracked richness in tumors resected after neoadjuvant therapy.

The sequence derives from an adult with non-small cell lung cancer. The chain links TRBV18 to TRBJ2-3, with 14 positions matching TRBD2. The material was peripheral blood, obtained before neoadjuvant nivolumab, alone or with ipilimumab. The CDR3 nucleotides read TGTGCCAGCTCACGACTAGCGGGAGGGCCAGATACGCAGTATTTT. As protein: CASSRLAGGPDTQYF.